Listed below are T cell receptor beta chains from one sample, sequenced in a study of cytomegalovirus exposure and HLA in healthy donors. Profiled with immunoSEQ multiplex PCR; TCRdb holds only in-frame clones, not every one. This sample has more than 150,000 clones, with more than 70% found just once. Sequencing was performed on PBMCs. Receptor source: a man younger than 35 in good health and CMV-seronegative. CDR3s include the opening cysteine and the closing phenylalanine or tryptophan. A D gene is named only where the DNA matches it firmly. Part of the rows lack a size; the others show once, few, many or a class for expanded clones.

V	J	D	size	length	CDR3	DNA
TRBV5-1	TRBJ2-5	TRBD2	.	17	CASSLYAASGSLETQYF	TGCGCCAGCAGCTTGTATGCGGCTAGCGGGAGTCTGGAGACCCAGTACTTC
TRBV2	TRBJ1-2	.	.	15	CASSGDGRGIYGYTF	TGTGCCAGCAGCGGAGATGGAAGGGGAATCTATGGCTACACCTTC
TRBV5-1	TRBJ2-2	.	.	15	CASSLDRGTVGELFF	TGCGCCAGCAGCTTGGATAGGGGTACCGTCGGGGAGCTGTTTTTT
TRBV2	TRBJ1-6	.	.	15	CASQVGTQYNSPLHF	TGTGCCAGCCAGGTTGGGACACAATATAATTCACCCCTCCACTTT
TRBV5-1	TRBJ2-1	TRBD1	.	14	CASSEGQGRDEQFF	TGCGCCAGCAGCGAGGGACAGGGGAGGGATGAGCAGTTCTTC
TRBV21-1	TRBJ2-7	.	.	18	CASSKALLRSGGPYEQYF	TGTGCCAGCAGCAAAGCGCTCCTGAGATCCGGGGGACCCTACGAGCAGTACTTC
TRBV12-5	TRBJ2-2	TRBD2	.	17	CASGLQMTSGNTGELFF	TGTGCTAGTGGTTTGCAAATGACTAGCGGAAACACCGGGGAGCTGTTTTTT
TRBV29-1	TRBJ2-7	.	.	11	CSDTGFCEQYF	TGCAGCGACACAGGGTTCTGCGAGCAGTACTTC
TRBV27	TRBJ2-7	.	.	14	CASTPAGGSYEQYF	TGTGCCAGCACCCCGGCTGGGGGGTCCTACGAGCAGTACTTC
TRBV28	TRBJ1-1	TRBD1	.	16	CASSRRTGALNTEAFF	TGTGCCAGCAGTCGACGGACAGGGGCGTTGAACACTGAAGCTTTCTTT
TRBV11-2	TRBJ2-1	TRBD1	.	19	CASSDNWSQTGSLINEQFF	TGTGCCAGCAGCGATAACTGGAGCCAGACAGGGTCCCTAATCAATGAGCAGTTCTTC
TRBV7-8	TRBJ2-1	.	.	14	CASTLSAEYNEQFF	TGTGCCAGCACGCTATCCGCGGAGTACAATGAGCAGTTCTTC
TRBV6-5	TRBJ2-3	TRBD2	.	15	CASSLTSLGTDTQYF	TGTGCCAGCAGCCTGACTAGCCTAGGCACAGATACGCAGTATTTT
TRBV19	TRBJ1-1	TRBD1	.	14	CASSTGQGVSEAFF	TGTGCCAGTAGTACCGGACAGGGGGTATCTGAAGCTTTCTTT
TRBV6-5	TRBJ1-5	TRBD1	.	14	CASSYGTGVQPQHF	TGTGCCAGCAGTTACGGGACAGGGGTTCAGCCCCAGCATTTT
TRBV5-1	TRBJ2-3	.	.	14	CASSLPLGIDTQYF	TGCGCCAGCAGCTTACCTCTAGGCATAGATACGCAGTATTTT
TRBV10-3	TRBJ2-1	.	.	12	CAISGTTNEQFF	TGTGCCATCAGTGGGACTACAAATGAGCAGTTCTTC
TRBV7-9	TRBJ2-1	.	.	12	CASGGSYNEQFF	TGTGCCAGCGGGGGGTCCTACAATGAGCAGTTCTTC
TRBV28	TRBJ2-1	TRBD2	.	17	CASSLKLGLAGSNEQFF	TGTGCCAGCAGTTTAAAATTGGGACTAGCGGGGAGCAATGAGCAGTTCTTC
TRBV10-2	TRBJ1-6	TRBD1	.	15	CASSDRRDSNSPLHF	TGCGCCAGCAGTGATCGAAGGGACAGTAATTCACCCCTCCACTTT
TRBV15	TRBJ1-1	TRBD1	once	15	CATSRDPTGGTEAFF	TGTGCCACCAGCAGAGATCCCACAGGGGGTACTGAAGCTTTCTTT
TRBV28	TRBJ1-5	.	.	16	CASSSPYADSNQPQHF	TGTGCCAGCAGTTCCCCCTACGCGGATAGCAATCAGCCCCAGCATTTT
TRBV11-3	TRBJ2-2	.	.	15	CASSFGPENTGELFF	TGTGCCAGCAGCTTTGGGCCTGAGAACACCGGGGAGCTGTTTTTT
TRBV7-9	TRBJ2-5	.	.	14	CASSLDRVVETQYF	TGTGCCAGCAGCTTAGACAGGGTGGTGGAGACCCAGTACTTC
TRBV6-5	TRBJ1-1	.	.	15	CASSPYSRTGTEAFF	TGTGCCAGCAGCCCTTATAGTAGGACGGGAACTGAAGCTTTCTTT
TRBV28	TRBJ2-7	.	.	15	CASRETGTRNYEQYF	TGTGCCAGCAGGGAAACCGGGACTCGCAACTACGAGCAGTACTTC
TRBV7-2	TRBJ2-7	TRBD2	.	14	CASSPRGGYYEQYF	TGTGCCAGCAGCCCGCGGGGGGGATACTACGAGCAGTACTTC
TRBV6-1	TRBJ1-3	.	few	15	CASISTSRPGNTIYF	TGTGCCAGCATCTCGACGTCGAGGCCTGGAAACACCATATATTTT
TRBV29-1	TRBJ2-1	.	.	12	CSVEGSPNEQFF	TGCAGCGTTGAAGGTAGCCCTAATGAGCAGTTCTTC
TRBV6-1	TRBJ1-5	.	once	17	CASSEGQLLYSNQPQHF	TGTGCCAGCAGTGAAGGGCAGCTACTATATAGCAATCAGCCCCAGCATTTT
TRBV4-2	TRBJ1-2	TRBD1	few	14	CASSQSQGGDGYTF	TGTGCCAGCAGCCAGAGCCAGGGGGGCGATGGCTACACCTTC
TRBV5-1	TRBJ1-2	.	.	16	CASSPGLPRKRTGYTF	TGCGCCAGCAGCCCTGGACTCCCTCGGAAAAGAACTGGCTACACCTTC
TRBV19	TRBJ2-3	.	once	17	CASSIVRRRNTEDTQYF	TGTGCCAGTAGTATAGTTCGGAGGCGGAACACGGAAGATACGCAGTATTTT
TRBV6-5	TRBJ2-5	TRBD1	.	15	CASSYGTGLQETQYF	TGTGCCAGCAGTTACGGGACAGGCCTCCAAGAGACCCAGTACTTC
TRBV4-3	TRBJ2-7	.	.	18	CASSQETRLGGLPYEQYF	TGCGCCAGCAGCCAAGAGACCAGGTTAGGCGGGCTACCCTACGAGCAGTACTTC
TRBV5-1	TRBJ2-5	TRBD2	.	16	CASNTFGTSGKETQYF	TGCGCCAGCAACACCTTCGGGACTAGCGGGAAAGAGACCCAGTACTTC
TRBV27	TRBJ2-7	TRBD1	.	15	CASSLTGESSYEQYF	TGTGCCAGCAGTTTAACAGGGGAGAGCTCCTACGAGCAGTACTTC
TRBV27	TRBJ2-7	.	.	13	CASSPGVPYEQYF	TGTGCCAGCAGTCCCGGAGTACCCTACGAGCAGTACTTC
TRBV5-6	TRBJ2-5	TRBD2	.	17	CASSGSSGWAPKETQYF	TGTGCCAGCAGCGGCTCTAGCGGGTGGGCACCCAAAGAGACCCAGTACTTC
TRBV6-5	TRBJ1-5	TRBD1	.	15	CASSVGQAPNQPQHF	TGTGCCAGCAGTGTCGGACAGGCACCCAATCAGCCCCAGCATTTT
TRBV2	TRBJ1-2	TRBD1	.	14	CASSVAGGEDGYTF	TGTGCCAGCAGTGTGGCAGGGGGCGAGGATGGCTACACCTTC
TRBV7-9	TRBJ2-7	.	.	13	CASSLRGTYEQYF	TGTGCCAGCAGCTTAAGGGGGACCTACGAGCAGTACTTC
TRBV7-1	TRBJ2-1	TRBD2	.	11	CASRGLGEQFF	TGTGCCAGCAGGGGACTAGGGGAGCAGTTCTTC
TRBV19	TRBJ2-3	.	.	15	CASSLTLTSTDTQYF	TGTGCCAGTAGCCTGACTCTGACTAGCACAGATACGCAGTATTTT
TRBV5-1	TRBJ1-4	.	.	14	CASRAGHMGEKLFF	TGCGCCAGCAGGGCGGGCCATATGGGGGAAAAACTGTTTTTT
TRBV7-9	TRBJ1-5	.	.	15	CASSLAGPGPQPQHF	TGTGCCAGCAGCTTAGCTGGGCCAGGGCCGCAGCCCCAGCATTTT
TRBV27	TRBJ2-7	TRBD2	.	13	CASSSAGGYEQYF	TGTGCCAGCAGTTCGGCGGGAGGCTACGAGCAGTACTTC
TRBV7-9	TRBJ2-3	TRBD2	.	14	CASSPSGSGDTQYF	TGTGCCAGCAGCCCTAGCGGGAGTGGAGATACGCAGTATTTT
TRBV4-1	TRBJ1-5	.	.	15	CASSQEWSSNQPQHF	TGCGCCAGCAGCCAAGAATGGAGTTCAAATCAGCCCCAGCATTTT
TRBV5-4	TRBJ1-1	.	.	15	CASSLVRHTNTEAFF	TGTGCCAGCAGCTTGGTTCGACACACGAACACTGAAGCTTTCTTT
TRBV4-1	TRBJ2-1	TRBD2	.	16	CASSQEGGGTYNEQFF	TGCGCCAGCAGCCAAGAGGGCGGGGGAACCTACAATGAGCAGTTCTTC
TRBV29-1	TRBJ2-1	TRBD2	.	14	CSVEKAGGPLEQFF	TGCAGCGTTGAAAAAGCGGGAGGCCCACTGGAGCAGTTCTTC
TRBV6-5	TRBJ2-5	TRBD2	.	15	CASGLAGATQETQYF	TGTGCCAGCGGACTAGCGGGAGCGACCCAAGAGACCCAGTACTTC
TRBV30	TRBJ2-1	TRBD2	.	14	CAWTRLAGGNEQFF	TGTGCCTGGACACGACTAGCGGGGGGCAATGAGCAGTTCTTC
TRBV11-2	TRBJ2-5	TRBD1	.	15	CASSLMGQGEETQYF	TGTGCCAGCAGCTTAATGGGACAGGGGGAAGAGACCCAGTACTTC
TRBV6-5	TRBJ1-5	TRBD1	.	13	CASSTRGVGAQHF	TGTGCCAGCAGCACCAGGGGGGTAGGGGCCCAGCATTTT